The entry that follows covers one T cell receptor (beta chain) sequence. Its specific antigen is unknown. The input lacks base qualities; no much larger clone sits a single base away. The thymus tissue came from surgical resects taken out during corrective cardiac surgery. The donors were immunologically healthy infants in Finland who had open corrective cardiac surgery for congenital heart defects. Thymocytes were freed from the tissue by mechanical means and kept at -70 degrees C as pellets of roughly 9.5-31 million cells. Genomic DNA was extracted from frozen cell pellets with a QIAsymphony instrument. This entry belongs to a study of human thymus T cells (dated by TCRdb to about 2020). In the study overall: The study used under 10 infant thymus samples plus four related peripheral blood samples to characterize TCR alpha and beta repertoires. The infant donors were about 6 to 244 days old, and the cohort included over 5 males and two females.

The immunoSEQ multiplex PCR assay was used to amplify the TCRB and TCRAD loci from a standardized amount of quality-controlled genomic DNA. The amplicons spanned the V(D)J region and were long enough to cover the CDR3 and allow V and J genes to be identified. Amplicon sequencing was performed on an Illumina platform through the commercial immunoSEQ service. The authors' pipeline ran thus. Primer bias and sequencing errors were corrected using previously described methods, and TCRAD and TCRB definitions followed the IMGT database. Repertoires were analysed with immunoSEQ Analyzer 3.0 and VDJTools, covering basic statistics, V/J segment usage, diversity estimates, rarefaction and pairwise overlap. To estimate diversity, the Chao1, ChaoE, Efron-Thisted, Shannon and inverse Simpson indices were applied, and diversity was also estimated on datasets down-sampled to the smallest sample. For repertoire overlap, CDR3 nucleotide sequence, V gene and J gene had to match strictly, and clustering was done by Jaccard-based multidimensional scaling. TCRdb holds this immuneACCESS table with in-frame rearrangements only. Some clones are missing; in checked studies, unresolved V genes explain under half, and the rest has no known cause. The V and J calls and clone size come from that table; D and trimming were worked out from the DNA. The sample table records under 150,000 clones; about 93% of these occur just once. The ten largest clones add up to roughly 0.024% of the sample.

What the study reported, not specific to this receptor: V and J gene segment usage appeared biased in both thymic and peripheral blood repertoires. Highly overlapping thymic TCR repertoires among unrelated individuals were reported in the related research. On average, thymus samples yielded around 800,000 unique TCRB clonotypes, whereas blood samples yielded 75,000 to 95,000.

This receptor was identified in a boy younger than two with a congenital heart defect but otherwise immunologically healthy. What was sequenced was thymus tissue.

The nucleotide sequence is TGTGCCAGCAGCTTGGCCGGGACGGCACCTAATTCACCCCTCCACTTT. It translates to CASSLAGTAPNSPLHF. The chain is assembled from TRBV5-6 and TRBJ1-6, with a tentative D gene TRBD1 over 5 matching bases. CDR1 SGHDT and CDR2 YYEEEE are derived from the germline V gene. Spanning cysteine to phenylalanine, the CDR3 consists of 16 amino acids. The DNA shown is the 48-base CDR3, in frame from base 1. V is shortened by 0 bases, J by 6 bases, and the region joining them spans 13 bases.